This paragraph covers one TCR beta chain sequence. Its antigen is still unknown. This sample stems from a study of cytomegalovirus exposure and HLA in healthy donors. The wider study: A subsequent analysis stated that the 110 or so validation repertoires were run on the same platform as the roughly 670 first-cohort repertoires.

Assay: immunoSEQ multiplex PCR; the TCRdb copy retains only in-frame clones and omits some. Counted here are 120,000 or so clones, around 85% occurring once; the ten biggest clones make up about 4.2%. This CDR3 is built from 13 residues. The V gene's germline CDR1 is SGHRS and CDR2 YFSETQ. Trimming cost V 6 bases and J 5 bases, with 15 bases left between them. Whole-study findings and limits: Among TCR beta chains, those listed as cytomegalovirus-associated numbered some 170.

The chain links TRBV5-1 to TRBJ2-7; tentative D call: TRBD1 (6 bases). The sequenced sample was PBMCs. This TCR was recovered from a man younger than 35 in good health and CMV-seropositive. This chain's CDR3 is CASTLQGTDEQYF. The CDR3 nucleotides are TGCGCCAGCACTCTACAGGGAACGGACGAGCAGTACTTC.